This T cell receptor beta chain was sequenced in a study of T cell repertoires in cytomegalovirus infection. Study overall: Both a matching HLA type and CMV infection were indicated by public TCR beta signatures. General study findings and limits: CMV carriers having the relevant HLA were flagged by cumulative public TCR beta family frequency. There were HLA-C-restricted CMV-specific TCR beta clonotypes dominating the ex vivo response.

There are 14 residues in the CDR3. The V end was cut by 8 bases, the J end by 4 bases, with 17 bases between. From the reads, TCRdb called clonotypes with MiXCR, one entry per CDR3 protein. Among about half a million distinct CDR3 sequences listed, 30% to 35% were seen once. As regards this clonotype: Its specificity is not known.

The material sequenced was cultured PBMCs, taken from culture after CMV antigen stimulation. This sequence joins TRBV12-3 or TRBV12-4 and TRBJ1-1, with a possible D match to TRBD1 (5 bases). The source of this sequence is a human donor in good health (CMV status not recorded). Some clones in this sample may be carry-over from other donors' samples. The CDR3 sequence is CASRPAGGVTEAFF. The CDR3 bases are TGTGCCAGCCGTCCCGCGGGGGGGGTCACTGAAGCTTTCTTT.